These T cell receptor beta chains were read from a single sample in a study of blood T cell repertoires in COVID-19. Method: immunoSEQ multiplex PCR; TCRdb's copy keeps in-frame clones and lacks some. Of about 59,000 clones listed, about 76% were seen once; the top ten hold around 30%. The sequencing sample was made of peripheral blood. Source of these receptors: an elderly woman with active or convalescent COVID-19. Each CDR3 is given with its conserved first and last residue. D genes are given only for firm matches. Some rows mark clone size as missing; the rest say once, few, many or name a class of expanded clone.

J: TRBJ2-3; size: -; V: TRBV5-1; D: -; CDR3: CASSLSVSSTDTQYF; DNA: TGCGCCAGCAGCTTGAGCGTATCTAGCACAGATACGCAGTATTTT
J: TRBJ1-2; size: -; V: TRBV6-5; D: TRBD1; CDR3: CASNSPGQLASSYTF; DNA: TGTGCCAGCAACTCACCGGGACAGTTGGCCTCTAGCTACACCTTC
J: TRBJ1-5; size: -; V: TRBV15; D: TRBD1; CDR3: CATSGQGANQPQHF; DNA: TGTGCCACCAGCGGACAGGGGGCGAATCAGCCCCAGCATTTT
J: TRBJ2-7; size: -; V: TRBV7-6; D: TRBD1; CDR3: CASSSPDRNSYEQYF; DNA: TGTGCCAGCAGCTCCCCGGACAGGAACTCCTACGAGCAGTACTTC
J: TRBJ1-5; size: -; V: TRBV28; D: TRBD1; CDR3: CASLHGTGLGQPQHF; DNA: TGTGCCAGCCTACATGGGACAGGGCTGGGGCAGCCCCAGCATTTT
J: TRBJ1-5; size: -; V: TRBV6-1; D: -; CDR3: CASSEQIHGGQPQHF; DNA: TGTGCCAGCAGTGAACAGATCCATGGTGGTCAGCCCCAGCATTTT
J: TRBJ1-4; size: -; V: TRBV2; D: -; CDR3: CASSDRGRGEKLFF; DNA: TGTGCCAGCAGTGATCGGGGGAGAGGTGAAAAACTGTTTTTT
J: TRBJ1-2; size: once; V: TRBV28; D: -; CDR3: CASSLSPTGLYGYTF; DNA: TGTGCCAGCAGTTTAAGCCCTACGGGACTCTATGGCTACACCTTC
J: TRBJ1-1; size: -; V: TRBV7-9; D: -; CDR3: CASSLQDTKAFF; DNA: TGTGCCAGCAGCTTACAAGACACGAAAGCTTTCTTT
J: TRBJ1-4; size: -; V: TRBV6-5; D: TRBD1; CDR3: CASSYTLTGHNEKLFF; DNA: TGTGCCAGCAGTTACACTCTGACAGGGCATAATGAAAAACTGTTTTTT
J: TRBJ1-2; size: -; V: TRBV2; D: -; CDR3: CASSAGRDYGYTF; DNA: TGTGCCAGCAGTGCTGGCCGGGACTATGGCTACACCTTC
J: TRBJ1-5; size: -; V: TRBV19; D: -; CDR3: CASSIMRENNQPQHF; DNA: TGTGCCAGTAGTATCATGAGAGAGAACAATCAGCCCCAGCATTTT
J: TRBJ2-6; size: -; V: TRBV27; D: TRBD1; CDR3: CATRQGIHSGANVLTF; DNA: TGTGCCACCCGACAGGGGATACACTCTGGGGCCAACGTCCTGACTTTC
J: TRBJ2-7; size: -; V: TRBV27; D: TRBD1; CDR3: CASSSHPGTATYEQYF; DNA: TGTGCCAGCAGTTCCCACCCCGGGACAGCAACCTACGAGCAGTACTTC
J: TRBJ2-1; size: -; V: TRBV28; D: TRBD2; CDR3: CASSSQAGGRDEQFF; DNA: TGTGCCAGCAGTTCCCAGGCGGGGGGGCGTGATGAGCAGTTCTTC
J: TRBJ2-7; size: -; V: TRBV19; D: -; CDR3: CASSIAPLSYEQYF; DNA: TGTGCCAGTAGTATAGCGCCCCTATCCTACGAGCAGTACTTC
J: TRBJ2-7; size: -; V: TRBV27; D: -; CDR3: CASSLLTGYEQYF; DNA: TGTGCCAGCAGTTTGCTAACAGGATACGAGCAGTACTTC
J: TRBJ2-1; size: -; V: TRBV2; D: TRBD2; CDR3: CASSVSSGAPVEQFF; DNA: TGTGCCAGCAGTGTCTCTAGCGGGGCCCCGGTTGAGCAGTTCTTC
J: TRBJ2-3; size: few; V: TRBV24-1; D: -; CDR3: CATSPQGRADTQYF; DNA: TGTGCCACCAGCCCCCAGGGTCGGGCAGATACGCAGTATTTT
J: TRBJ2-5; size: once; V: TRBV5-6; D: -; CDR3: CASNRLVGQETQYF; DNA: TGTGCCAGCAACAGACTAGTGGGCCAAGAGACCCAGTACTTC
J: TRBJ2-3; size: few; V: TRBV9; D: TRBD1; CDR3: CASSAQGQGRPDTQYF; DNA: TGTGCCAGCAGCGCCCAAGGACAGGGGCGGCCAGATACGCAGTATTTT
J: TRBJ2-3; size: once; V: TRBV6-6; D: -; CDR3: CASSSLGGVFTDTQYF; DNA: TGTGCCAGCAGTTCTTTGGGCGGGGTCTTCACAGATACGCAGTATTTT
J: TRBJ2-1; size: -; V: TRBV7-8; D: TRBD2; CDR3: CASSERGGGYNEQFF; DNA: TGTGCCAGCAGCGAGCGGGGGGGCGGTTACAATGAGCAGTTCTTC
J: TRBJ1-6; size: -; V: TRBV29-1; D: TRBD1; CDR3: CSARDSEYNSPLHF; DNA: TGCAGCGCCCGGGACAGCGAGTATAATTCACCCCTCCACTTT
J: TRBJ2-2; size: -; V: TRBV4-1; D: -; CDR3: CASSQDRGGFGELFF; DNA: TGCGCCAGCAGCCAAGACCGTGGAGGTTTCGGGGAGCTGTTTTTT
J: TRBJ2-3; size: -; V: TRBV5-8; D: TRBD1; CDR3: CASRRRQGSTTDTQYF; DNA: TGTGCCAGCCGCCGCCGACAGGGAAGTACCACAGATACGCAGTATTTT
J: TRBJ2-7; size: -; V: TRBV27; D: -; CDR3: CASSWGVAYEQYF; DNA: TGTGCCAGCAGTTGGGGGGTCGCCTACGAGCAGTACTTC
J: TRBJ2-7; size: -; V: TRBV12-3/TRBV12-4; D: -; CDR3: CASADGYEQYF; DNA: TGTGCCAGCGCAGATGGCTACGAGCAGTACTTC
J: TRBJ1-6; size: -; V: TRBV5-1; D: -; CDR3: CASSLDRDGSPLHF; DNA: TGCGCCAGCAGCTTGGACAGGGATGGTTCACCCCTCCACTTT
J: TRBJ1-2; size: -; V: TRBV11-2; D: -; CDR3: CASSLVRQDRSLQGF; DNA: TGTGCCAGCAGCTTAGTCCGGCAGGACAGAAGCCTCCAAGGGTTC
J: TRBJ1-5; size: once; V: TRBV4-1; D: -; CDR3: CASSQDGIAGNQPQHF; DNA: TGCGCCAGCAGCCAAGATGGGATTGCGGGGAATCAGCCCCAGCATTTT
J: TRBJ2-7; size: once; V: TRBV14; D: TRBD1; CDR3: CASSRDRGSEQYF; DNA: TGTGCCAGCAGCCGGGACAGGGGAAGCGAGCAGTACTTC
J: TRBJ2-6; size: once; V: TRBV19; D: TRBD2; CDR3: CASNLAGPESSGANVLTF; DNA: TGTGCCAGTAACCTAGCGGGCCCCGAGAGCTCTGGGGCCAACGTCCTGACTTTC
J: TRBJ1-2; size: -; V: TRBV6-5; D: -; CDR3: CASTRGQLNYGYTF; DNA: TGTGCCAGCACCCGGGGACAACTTAACTATGGCTACACCTTC
J: TRBJ2-5; size: -; V: TRBV7-2; D: -; CDR3: CASSLEAVETQYF; DNA: TGTGCCAGCAGCTTAGAAGCGGTCGAGACCCAGTACTTC
J: TRBJ1-3; size: -; V: TRBV11-2; D: -; CDR3: CASRKTYSSGNTIYF; DNA: TGTGCCAGCAGGAAGACTTATTCCTCTGGAAACACCATATATTTT
J: TRBJ1-1; size: -; V: TRBV11-2; D: -; CDR3: CASSLSGVMNTEAFF; DNA: TGTGCCAGCAGCTTGTCAGGCGTAATGAACACTGAAGCTTTCTTT
J: TRBJ1-2; size: -; V: TRBV6-6; D: TRBD1; CDR3: CASASSRQGNYGYTF; DNA: TGTGCCAGCGCCTCGTCCAGACAGGGGAACTATGGCTACACCTTC